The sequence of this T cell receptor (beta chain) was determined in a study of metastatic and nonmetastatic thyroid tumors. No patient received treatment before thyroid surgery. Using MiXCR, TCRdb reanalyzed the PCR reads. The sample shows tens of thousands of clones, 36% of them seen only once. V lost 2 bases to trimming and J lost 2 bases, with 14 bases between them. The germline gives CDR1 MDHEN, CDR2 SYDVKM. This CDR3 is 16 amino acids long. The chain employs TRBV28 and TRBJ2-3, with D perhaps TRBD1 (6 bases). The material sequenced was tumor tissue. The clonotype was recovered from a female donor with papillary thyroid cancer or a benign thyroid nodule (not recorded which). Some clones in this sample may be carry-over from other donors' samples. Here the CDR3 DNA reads TGTGCCAGCAGTTTAGCATTTGGACAGCACACAGATACGCAGTATTTT. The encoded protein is CASSLAFGQHTDTQYF. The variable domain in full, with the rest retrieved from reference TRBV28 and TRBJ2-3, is DVKVTQSSRYLVKRTGEKVFLECVQDMDHENMFWYRQDPGLGLRLIYFSYDVKMKEKGDIPEGYSVSREKKERFSLILESASTNQTSMYLCASSLAFGQHTDTQYFGPGTRLTVL.